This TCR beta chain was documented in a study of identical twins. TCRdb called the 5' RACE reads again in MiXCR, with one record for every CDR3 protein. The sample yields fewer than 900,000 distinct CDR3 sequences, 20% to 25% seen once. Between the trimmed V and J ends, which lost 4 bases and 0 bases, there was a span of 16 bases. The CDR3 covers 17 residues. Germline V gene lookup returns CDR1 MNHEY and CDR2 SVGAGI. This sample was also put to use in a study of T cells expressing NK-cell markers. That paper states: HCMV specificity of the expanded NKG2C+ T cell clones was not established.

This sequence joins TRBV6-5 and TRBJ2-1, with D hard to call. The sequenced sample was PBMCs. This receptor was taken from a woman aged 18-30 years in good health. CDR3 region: CASSSRPQVSSYNEQFF. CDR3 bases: TGTGCCAGCAGTTCCCGTCCCCAGGTTAGCTCCTACAATGAGCAGTTCTTC.